A single sample gave rise to the 2 T cell receptor beta chains below, sequenced in a study of cytomegalovirus exposure and HLA in healthy donors. Both 60 Vbeta primers and 13 Jbeta primers went into the PCR. Data came from immunoSEQ multiplex PCR; TCRdb stores just in-frame clones and leaves some out. The data contain tens of thousands of clones, around 84% of them singletons. The specimen was PBMCs. The receptors shown here come from a woman between 40 and 55 years old in good health and CMV-seronegative.

The J gene is TRBJ2-5, the V gene TRBV7-3, with TRBD2 matching 11 bases. The CDR3 spans 16 residues. Germline CDR1 SGHTA, CDR2 FQGTGA. The V and J ends lost 1 base and 4 bases, in that order; junction bases with no gene match: 5. In DNA form, the CDR3 reads TGTGCCAGCAGCTTAAATAGCGGGAGGGCCGGAGAGACCCAGTACTTC. It yields the protein CASSLNSGRAGETQYF.

This clone has only a few counts. This sequence joins TRBV9 and TRBJ1-4, with D possibly being TRBD1 (6 bases). The germline CDR1 and CDR2 sequences are SGDLS and YYNGEE. CDR3 length equals 14 residues. Trimming pared 0 bases from V and 8 bases from J, leaving 11 bases between. The DNA of the CDR3 is TGTGCCAGCAGCGTAGACAGGGAAGGAGAAAAACTGTTTTTT. It specifies CASSVDREGEKLFF.